The rows below give T cell receptor beta chains drawn from one sample of a study of early T cells in non-severe SARS-CoV-2 infection. TCRdb reanalysed the 5' RACE reads using MiXCR and keeps one entry per CDR3 protein. The sample has 55,000 to 75,000 distinct CDR3 sequences, under 15% seen once; the top ten hold around 1.3%. Material: whole blood. These receptor sequences come from an adult who was a healthcare worker with PCR-confirmed SARS-CoV-2 infection or an uninfected control (not recorded which). The CDR3 runs from the conserved cysteine through the conserved F or W. The order of the fields is J gene, D gene, V gene, clone size, CDR3 protein, CDR3 DNA. The D gene is left open where the match is weak. The size field is filled for only some rows; it gives once, few, many or a size class.

>TRBJ2-3|.|TRBV12-3/TRBV12-4|many
CASRIGPPVVADTQYF
TGTGCCAGTAGAATAGGGCCCCCAGTAGTCGCAGATACGCAGTATTTT
>TRBJ2-6|.|TRBV11-2|many
CASSTAAGELSGANVLTF
TGTGCCAGCAGCACAGCTGCAGGGGAGCTGTCTGGGGCCAACGTCCTGACTTTC
>TRBJ1-1|TRBD1|TRBV5-8|many
CASSSTGGNTEAFF
TGTGCCAGCAGCTCGACAGGGGGAAACACTGAAGCTTTCTTT
>TRBJ2-2|.|TRBV29-1|few
CSVLDRSSGELFF
TGCAGCGTTCTTGACAGATCATCCGGGGAGCTGTTTTTT
>TRBJ1-1|.|TRBV29-1|.
CSVAVPGAEAFF
TGCAGCGTTGCTGTCCCAGGGGCTGAAGCTTTCTTT
>TRBJ1-4|TRBD1|TRBV18|many
CASSLDRGHDSKLFF
TGTGCCAGCTCCCTCGACAGGGGGCACGACTCAAAACTGTTTTTT
>TRBJ1-2|TRBD1|TRBV7-2|many
CASSYIQGANYGYTF
TGTGCCAGCAGTTATATACAGGGGGCGAACTATGGCTACACCTTC
>TRBJ2-7|.|TRBV12-3/TRBV12-4|many
CASSYAGSYEQYF
TGTGCCAGCAGTTATGCGGGATCCTACGAGCAGTACTTC
>TRBJ2-1|TRBD2|TRBV20-1|.
CSAKRASGSGNEQFF
TGCAGTGCTAAGAGGGCTAGCGGGAGTGGCAATGAGCAGTTCTTC
>TRBJ1-1|.|TRBV29-1|few
CSAPGPGHTEAFF
TGCAGCGCTCCGGGACCGGGCCACACTGAAGCTTTCTTT
>TRBJ2-2|.|TRBV29-1|.
CSFVAANTGELFF
TGCAGCTTTGTGGCAGCTAACACCGGGGAGCTGTTTTTT
>TRBJ2-7|TRBD2|TRBV20-1|many
CSATPPLGVPSGKTYEQYF
TGCAGTGCTACCCCCCCTTTAGGGGTACCTAGCGGGAAGACCTACGAGCAGTACTTC
>TRBJ2-1|.|TRBV30|many
CAIRDGSYNEQFF
TGTGCCATCCGGGACGGGTCCTACAATGAGCAGTTCTTC
>TRBJ2-7|.|TRBV5-4|many
CASTAGSIHEAQYF
TGTGCCAGCACCGCAGGGTCGATCCACGAGGCGCAGTACTTC
>TRBJ1-3|.|TRBV10-3|.
CAISDRGPGNTIYF
TGTGCCATCAGTGACAGGGGTCCGGGGAACACCATATATTTT
>TRBJ2-1|.|TRBV27|many
CASSPGDSSYNEQFF
TGTGCCAGCAGTCCAGGTGATAGCTCCTACAATGAGCAGTTCTTC
>TRBJ1-1|.|TRBV29-1|many
CSVEHGTEAFF
TGCAGCGTTGAGCACGGCACTGAAGCTTTCTTT
>TRBJ1-2|.|TRBV28|.
CASSLRGRGYTF
TGTGCCAGCAGTTTAAGGGGCAGGGGCTACACCTTC
>TRBJ2-7|.|TRBV6-2/TRBV6-3|many
CASSYSTSSYEQYF
TGTGCCAGCAGTTACTCTACGAGCTCCTACGAGCAGTACTTC
>TRBJ1-5|.|TRBV27|.
CASSGTPNNQPQHF
TGTGCCAGCAGTGGGACGCCTAATAATCAGCCCCAGCATTTT
>TRBJ1-1|.|TRBV6-2/TRBV6-3|many
CASSYGTFDTEAFF
TGTGCCAGCAGTTACGGTACATTCGACACTGAAGCTTTCTTT
>TRBJ2-1|.|TRBV6-2/TRBV6-3|many
CASSYPFNEQFF
TGTGCCAGCAGTTACCCCTTCAATGAGCAGTTCTTC
>TRBJ1-1|.|TRBV28|many
CASSVNRVNTEAFF
TGTGCCAGCAGTGTGAACAGGGTCAACACTGAAGCTTTCTTT
>TRBJ2-1|.|TRBV5-1|.
CASRAGSEQFF
TGCGCCAGCAGGGCCGGTAGTGAGCAGTTCTTC
>TRBJ2-3|.|TRBV6-5|many
CASSYSPPGSGADTQYF
TGTGCCAGCAGTTACTCGCCGCCGGGCTCAGGGGCAGATACGCAGTATTTT
>TRBJ2-2|.|TRBV7-9|.
CASSLTGSTGELFF
TGTGCCAGCAGCTTGACGGGGTCCACCGGGGAGCTGTTTTTT
>TRBJ2-3|TRBD2|TRBV20-1|.
CSARLAGPTDTQYF
TGCAGTGCCAGACTAGCGGGGCCCACAGATACGCAGTATTTT
>TRBJ2-5|TRBD2|TRBV5-4|many
CASSLKTSGGFRGTQYF
TGTGCCAGCAGCTTGAAGACTAGCGGGGGATTTCGGGGGACCCAGTACTTC
>TRBJ1-2|TRBD1|TRBV12-3/TRBV12-4|many
CASSSSGTGRNYGYTF
TGTGCCAGCAGTTCCTCCGGGACAGGGAGGAACTATGGCTACACCTTC
>TRBJ2-1|TRBD2|TRBV20-1|many
CSASSGVSYNEQFF
TGCAGTGCTAGTAGCGGGGTATCCTACAATGAGCAGTTCTTC
>TRBJ2-6|.|TRBV9|many
CASSRSPVSGANVLTF
TGTGCCAGCAGCCGTAGCCCTGTATCTGGGGCCAACGTCCTGACTTTC
>TRBJ2-5|.|TRBV29-1|few
CSVGSGRETQYF
TGCAGCGTTGGGTCCGGCCGGGAGACCCAGTACTTC
>TRBJ2-1|.|TRBV6-2/TRBV6-3|many
CASSYEGGYNEQFF
TGTGCCAGCAGTTACGAGGGGGGCTACAATGAGCAGTTCTTC
>TRBJ2-1|TRBD2|TRBV28|once
CASSSMTSGRPLSSYNEQFF
TGTGCCAGCAGTTCTATGACTAGCGGGAGGCCTCTTAGCTCCTACAATGAGCAGTTCTTC
>TRBJ2-1|.|TRBV29-1|many
CSVVPDNEQFF
TGCAGCGTTGTTCCAGACAATGAGCAGTTCTTC
>TRBJ1-2|.|TRBV6-6|few
CASSYSDTTYGYTF
TGTGCCAGCAGTTACTCGGACACCACCTATGGCTACACCTTC
>TRBJ2-5|TRBD1|TRBV29-1|few
CSAPKTGSETQYF
TGCAGCGCACCGAAGACAGGGAGCGAGACCCAGTACTTC
>TRBJ2-5|TRBD1|TRBV6-5|many
CASSLHRTGARRYQETQYF
TGTGCCAGCAGTTTACACCGGACAGGAGCCCGTAGATACCAAGAGACCCAGTACTTC
>TRBJ1-2|.|TRBV24-1|few
CATSDSQNYGYTF
TGTGCCACCAGTGATTCACAGAACTATGGCTACACCTTC
>TRBJ2-3|.|TRBV11-2|many
CASSLEVTDTQYF
TGTGCCAGCAGCTTAGAGGTTACAGATACGCAGTATTTT
>TRBJ2-1|TRBD2|TRBV12-3/TRBV12-4|.
CAIGRGVSYNEQFF
TGTGCCATAGGACGGGGGGTCTCCTACAATGAGCAGTTCTTC
>TRBJ1-1|.|TRBV12-3/TRBV12-4|many
CASSLVGTEAFF
TGTGCCAGCAGTTTAGTGGGGACTGAAGCTTTCTTT
>TRBJ2-3|.|TRBV6-2/TRBV6-3|many
CASSYLLVADTQYF
TGTGCCAGCAGTTACCTTTTAGTCGCAGATACGCAGTATTTT
>TRBJ2-5|.|TRBV10-3|many
CAIRIALRMETQYF
TGTGCCATTCGAATAGCGTTGAGGATGGAGACCCAGTACTTC
>TRBJ2-1|.|TRBV18|many
CASSHAPGSYNEQFF
TGTGCCAGCTCACACGCCCCTGGGTCCTACAATGAGCAGTTCTTC
>TRBJ2-5|.|TRBV24-1|many
CATQATNQETQYF
TGTGCCACTCAGGCGACCAACCAAGAGACCCAGTACTTC
>TRBJ1-2|.|TRBV29-1|.
CSVVVGDYGYTF
TGCAGCGTTGTGGTAGGGGACTATGGCTACACCTTC